The clone carrying this T cell receptor beta chain was recorded only once. The source of the sample is a study of shared clonotypes between healthy human individuals. Study summary: Three plates were used per donor for CD4 naive, three for CD4 memory, two for CD8 naive and one for CD8 memory.

The germline V gene encodes CDR1 KGHSH and CDR2 LQKENI. This CDR3 has 14 residues. Trimming shortened V by 3 bases and J by 3 bases, and 9 bases separated the two germline ends. Assay: immunoSEQ multiplex PCR; the TCRdb copy retains only in-frame clones and omits some. The sample yields about 1.4 million clones, roughly 95% seen once. This chain joins TRBV18 and TRBJ1-3; the D gene is possibly TRBD1 (5 bases). The origin of this receptor is a man aged 30 to 39 in good health. The sequenced sample consisted of naive CD4+ T cells sorted from blood. Documented subset: CD45RA+ positively selected. The DNA of the CDR3 is TGTGCCAGCTCACCGACAGTTTTTGGAAACACCATATATTTT. Protein product: CASSPTVFGNTIYF.